This entry concerns a single T cell receptor beta chain. The germline V gene has CDR1 SGHAT and CDR2 FQNNGV. The CDR3 runs to 12 residues. The V gene lost 6 bases and the J gene lost 10 bases, with 13 bases spanning the gap. Data came from immunoSEQ multiplex PCR; TCRdb stores just in-frame clones and leaves some out. The sample holds over 110,000 clones, less than 90% seen once. This sample is part of a study of cytomegalovirus exposure and HLA in healthy donors. The receptor comes from a man aged 18 to 30 in good health and CMV-seronegative. V usage is TRBV11-2 and J usage is TRBJ2-1, with TRBD2 as a possible D gene (5 bases). Sequencing used PBMCs. This CDR3 reads CASRSTRGEQFF. CDR3 bases: TGTGCCAGCAGAAGCACTAGAGGCGAGCAGTTCTTC.